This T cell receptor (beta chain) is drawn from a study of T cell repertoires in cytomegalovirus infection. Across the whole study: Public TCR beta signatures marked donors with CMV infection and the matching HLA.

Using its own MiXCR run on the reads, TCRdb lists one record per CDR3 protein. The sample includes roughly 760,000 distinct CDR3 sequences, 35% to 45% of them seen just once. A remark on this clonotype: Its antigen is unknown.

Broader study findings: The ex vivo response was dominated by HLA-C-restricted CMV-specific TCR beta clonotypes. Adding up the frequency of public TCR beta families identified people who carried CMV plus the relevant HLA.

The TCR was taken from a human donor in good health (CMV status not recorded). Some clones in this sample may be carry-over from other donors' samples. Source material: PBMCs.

CDR3 nucleotide sequence: TGTGCCACTAACAGGGTGCGTTCCACTGAAGCTTTCTTT. Protein product: CATNRVRSTEAFF. The chain is built from TRBV28 and TRBJ1-1; D may be TRBD1 (6 bases). The CDR3 runs to 13 residues. Germline V gives CDR1 MDHEN, CDR2 SYDVKM. Trimming removed 10 bases at V and 4 bases at J, with 16 bases between.